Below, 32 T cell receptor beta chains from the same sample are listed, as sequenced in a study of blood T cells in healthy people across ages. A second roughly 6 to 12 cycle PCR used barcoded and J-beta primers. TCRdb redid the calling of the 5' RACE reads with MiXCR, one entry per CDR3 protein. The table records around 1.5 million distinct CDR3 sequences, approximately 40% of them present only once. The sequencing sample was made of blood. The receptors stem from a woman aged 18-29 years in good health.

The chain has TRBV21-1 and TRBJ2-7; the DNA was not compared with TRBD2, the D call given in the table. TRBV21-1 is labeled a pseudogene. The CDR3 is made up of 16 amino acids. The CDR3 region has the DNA TGTGCCAGCAGCATTTCCGGGACTAGCGGGAGTCATGAGCAGTACTTC. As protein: CASSISGTSGSHEQYF.

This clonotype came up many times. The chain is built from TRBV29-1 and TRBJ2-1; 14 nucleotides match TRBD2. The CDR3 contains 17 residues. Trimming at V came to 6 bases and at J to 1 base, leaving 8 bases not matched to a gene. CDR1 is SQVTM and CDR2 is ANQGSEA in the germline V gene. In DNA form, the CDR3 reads TGCAGCGTAGGGACTAGCGGGAGTTTTAGGTCCTACAATGAGCAGTTCTTC. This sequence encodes CSVGTSGSFRSYNEQFF.

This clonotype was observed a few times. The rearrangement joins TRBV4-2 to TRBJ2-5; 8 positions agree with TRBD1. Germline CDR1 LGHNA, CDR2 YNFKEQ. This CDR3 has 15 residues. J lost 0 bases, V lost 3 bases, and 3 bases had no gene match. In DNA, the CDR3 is TGTGCCAGCAGCCATGCGGACAGGGACCAAGAGACCCAGTACTTC. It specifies CASSHADRDQETQYF.

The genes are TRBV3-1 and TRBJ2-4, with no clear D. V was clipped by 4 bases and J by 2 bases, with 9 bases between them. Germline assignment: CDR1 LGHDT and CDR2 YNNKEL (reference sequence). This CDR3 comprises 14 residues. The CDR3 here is CASSLLSSKNIQYF. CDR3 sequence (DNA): TGTGCCAGCAGCCTGTTGAGCTCCAAAAACATTCAGTACTTC.

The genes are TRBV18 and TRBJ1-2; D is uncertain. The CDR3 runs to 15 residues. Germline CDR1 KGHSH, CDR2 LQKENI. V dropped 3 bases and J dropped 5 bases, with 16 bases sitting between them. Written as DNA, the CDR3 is TGTGCCAGCTCACCTTTAGCCTCCTCGGATTATGGCTACACCTTC. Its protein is CASSPLASSDYGYTF.

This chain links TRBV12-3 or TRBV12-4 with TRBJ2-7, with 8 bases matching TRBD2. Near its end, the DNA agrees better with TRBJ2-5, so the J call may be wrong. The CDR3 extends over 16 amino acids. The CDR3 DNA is TGTGCCAGCAGTTTTGCCTTGACGGGGGGGATAGAGACCCAGTACTTC. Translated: CASSFALTGGIETQYF.

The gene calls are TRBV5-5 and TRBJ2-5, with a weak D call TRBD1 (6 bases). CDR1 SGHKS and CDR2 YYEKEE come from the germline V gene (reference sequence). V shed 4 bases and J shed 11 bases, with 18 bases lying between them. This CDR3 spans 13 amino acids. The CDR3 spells CASSVKQGDEQYF. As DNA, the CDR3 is TGTGCCAGCAGCGTTAAACAGGGTGATGAGCAGTACTTC.

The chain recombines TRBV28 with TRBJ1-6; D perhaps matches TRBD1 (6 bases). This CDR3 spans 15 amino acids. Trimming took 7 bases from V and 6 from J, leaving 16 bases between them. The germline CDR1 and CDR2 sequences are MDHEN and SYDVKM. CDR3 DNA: TGTGCCAGCAAAACCGCGGGACATTCTAATTCACCCCTCCACTTT. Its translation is CASKTAGHSNSPLHF.

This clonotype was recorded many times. CDR3 in DNA: TGTGCCATCAGTGCAGGGACCACCAATGAGCAGTTCTTC. Protein: CAISAGTTNEQFF. The J gene is TRBJ2-1, the V gene TRBV10-3, with D perhaps matching TRBD1 or TRBD2 (5 bases each). This CDR3 spans 13 amino acids. V lost 4 bases and J 6 bases, leaving 10 bases between the germline ends. The germline V gene has CDR1 ENHRY and CDR2 SYGVKD.

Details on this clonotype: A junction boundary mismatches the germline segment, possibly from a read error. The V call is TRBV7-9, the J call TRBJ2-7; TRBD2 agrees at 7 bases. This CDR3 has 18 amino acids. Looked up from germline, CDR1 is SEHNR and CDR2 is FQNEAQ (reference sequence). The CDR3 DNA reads TGTGCCGGCAGCTTAAGGGACGGGGGGACCGTTTTTAACTACGAGCAGTACTTC. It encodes CAGSLRDGGTVFNYEQYF.

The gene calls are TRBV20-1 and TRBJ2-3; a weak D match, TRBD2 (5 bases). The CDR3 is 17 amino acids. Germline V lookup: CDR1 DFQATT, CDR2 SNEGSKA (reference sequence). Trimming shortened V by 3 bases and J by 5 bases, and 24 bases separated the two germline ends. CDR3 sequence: CSASPSTGTPRGDTQYF. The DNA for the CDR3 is TGCAGTGCTAGCCCCTCGACGGGAACCCCTCGGGGAGATACGCAGTATTTT.

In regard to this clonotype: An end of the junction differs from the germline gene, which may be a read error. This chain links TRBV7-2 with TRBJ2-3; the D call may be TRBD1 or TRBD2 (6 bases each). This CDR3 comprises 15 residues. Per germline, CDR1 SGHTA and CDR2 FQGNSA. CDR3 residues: CAGSWRWGATDTQYF. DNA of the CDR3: TGTGCCGGCAGCTGGAGGTGGGGGGCCACAGATACGCAGTATTTT.

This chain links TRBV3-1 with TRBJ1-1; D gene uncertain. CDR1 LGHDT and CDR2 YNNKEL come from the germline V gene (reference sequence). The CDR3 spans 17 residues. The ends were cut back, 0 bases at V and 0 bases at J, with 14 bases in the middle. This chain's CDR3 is CASSQDPRAFMNTEAFF. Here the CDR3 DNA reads TGTGCCAGCAGCCAAGATCCACGGGCGTTCATGAACACTGAAGCTTTCTTT.

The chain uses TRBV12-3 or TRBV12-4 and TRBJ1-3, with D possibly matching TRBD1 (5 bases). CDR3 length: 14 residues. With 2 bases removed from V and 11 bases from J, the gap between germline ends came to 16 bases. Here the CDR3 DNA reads TGTGCCAGCAGTTTACAAAGCAGGGAGCATTCCATATATTTT. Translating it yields CASSLQSREHSIYF.

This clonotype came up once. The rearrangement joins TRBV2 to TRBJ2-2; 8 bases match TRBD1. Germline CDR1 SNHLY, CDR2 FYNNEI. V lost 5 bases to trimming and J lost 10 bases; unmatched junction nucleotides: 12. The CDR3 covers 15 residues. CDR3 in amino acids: CASSQDRVDRMELFF. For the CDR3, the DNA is TGTGCCAGCAGTCAGGACAGGGTAGATAGGATGGAGCTGTTTTTT.

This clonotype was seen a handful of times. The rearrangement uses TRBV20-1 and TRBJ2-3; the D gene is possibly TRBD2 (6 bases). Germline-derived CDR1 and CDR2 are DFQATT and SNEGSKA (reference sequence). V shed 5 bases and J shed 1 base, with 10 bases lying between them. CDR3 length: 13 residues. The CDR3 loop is CSAPLAGTDTQYF. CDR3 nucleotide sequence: TGCAGTGCTCCCTTAGCGGGCACAGATACGCAGTATTTT.

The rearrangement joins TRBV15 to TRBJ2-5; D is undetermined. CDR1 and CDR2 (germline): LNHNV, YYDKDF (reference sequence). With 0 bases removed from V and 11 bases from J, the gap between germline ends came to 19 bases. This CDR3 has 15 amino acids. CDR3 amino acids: CATSRDGPPSEEQYF. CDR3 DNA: TGTGCCACCAGCAGAGATGGGCCCCCCTCTGAAGAGCAGTACTTC.

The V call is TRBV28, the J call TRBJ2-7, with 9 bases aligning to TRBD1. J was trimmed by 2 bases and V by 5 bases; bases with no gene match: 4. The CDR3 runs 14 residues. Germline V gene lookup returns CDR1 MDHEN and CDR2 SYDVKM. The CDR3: CASSRQGGPYEQYF. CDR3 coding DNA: TGTGCCAGCAGTCGACAGGGGGGACCCTACGAGCAGTACTTC.

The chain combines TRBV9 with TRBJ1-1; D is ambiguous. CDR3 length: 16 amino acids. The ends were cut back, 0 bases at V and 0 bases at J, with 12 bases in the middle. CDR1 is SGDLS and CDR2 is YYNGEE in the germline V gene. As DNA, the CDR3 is TGTGCCAGCAGCGTAGGCTCAGCGGTAATGAACACTGAAGCTTTCTTT. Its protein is CASSVGSAVMNTEAFF.

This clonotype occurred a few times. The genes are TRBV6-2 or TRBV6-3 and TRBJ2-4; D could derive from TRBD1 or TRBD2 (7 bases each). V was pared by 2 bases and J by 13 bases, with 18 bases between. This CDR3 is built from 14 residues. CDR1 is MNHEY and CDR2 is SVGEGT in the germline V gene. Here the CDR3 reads CASSYDREGREQYF. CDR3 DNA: TGTGCCAGCAGTTACGACAGGGAGGGTCGAGAGCAGTACTTC.

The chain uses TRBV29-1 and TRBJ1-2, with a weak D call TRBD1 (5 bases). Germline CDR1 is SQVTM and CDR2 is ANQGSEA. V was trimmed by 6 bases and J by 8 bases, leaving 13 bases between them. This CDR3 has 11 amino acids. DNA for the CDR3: TGCAGCGTGACGACAGCGGGGGGCTACACCTTC. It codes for CSVTTAGGYTF.

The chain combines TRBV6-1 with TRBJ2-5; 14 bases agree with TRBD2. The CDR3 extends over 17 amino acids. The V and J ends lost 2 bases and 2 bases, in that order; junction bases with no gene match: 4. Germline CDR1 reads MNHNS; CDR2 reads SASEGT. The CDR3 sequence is CASSEHGLAGGQETQYF. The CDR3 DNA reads TGTGCCAGCAGTGAACACGGACTAGCGGGAGGTCAAGAGACCCAGTACTTC.

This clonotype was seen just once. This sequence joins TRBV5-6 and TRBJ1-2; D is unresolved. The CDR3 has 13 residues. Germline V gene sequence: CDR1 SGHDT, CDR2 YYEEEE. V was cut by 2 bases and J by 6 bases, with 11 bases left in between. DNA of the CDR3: TGTGCCAGCAGCTTCCAACGCGGGGATGGCTACACCTTC. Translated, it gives CASSFQRGDGYTF.

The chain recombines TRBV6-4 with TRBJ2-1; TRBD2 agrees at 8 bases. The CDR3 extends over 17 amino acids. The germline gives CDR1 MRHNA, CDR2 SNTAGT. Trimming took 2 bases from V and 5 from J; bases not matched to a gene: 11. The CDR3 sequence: CASSDLFGSGTNNEQFF. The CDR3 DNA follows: TGTGCCAGCAGTGACCTCTTTGGTAGCGGGACCAACAATGAGCAGTTCTTC.

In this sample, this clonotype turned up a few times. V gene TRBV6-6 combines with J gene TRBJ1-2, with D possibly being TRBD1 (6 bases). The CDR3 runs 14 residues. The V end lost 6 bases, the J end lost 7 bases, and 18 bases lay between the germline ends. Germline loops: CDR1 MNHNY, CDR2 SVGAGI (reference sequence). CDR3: CASRHLQGISGYTF. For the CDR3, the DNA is TGTGCCAGCAGGCATCTTCAGGGGATCTCTGGCTACACCTTC.

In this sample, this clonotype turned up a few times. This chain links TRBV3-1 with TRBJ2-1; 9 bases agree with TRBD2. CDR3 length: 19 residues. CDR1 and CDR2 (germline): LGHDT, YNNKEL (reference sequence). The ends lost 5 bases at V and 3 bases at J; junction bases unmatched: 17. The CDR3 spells CASSVDSGGSGRYYNEQFF. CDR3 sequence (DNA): TGTGCCAGCAGCGTGGATAGCGGGGGTTCAGGCCGCTACTACAATGAGCAGTTCTTC.

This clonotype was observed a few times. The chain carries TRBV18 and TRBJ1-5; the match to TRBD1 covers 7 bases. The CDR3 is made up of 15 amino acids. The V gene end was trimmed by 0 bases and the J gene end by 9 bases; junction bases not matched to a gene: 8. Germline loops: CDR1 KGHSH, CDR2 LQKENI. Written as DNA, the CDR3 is TGTGCCAGCTCACCACCCGGACAGGCCCTTGGGCCCCAGCATTTT. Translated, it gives CASSPPGQALGPQHF.

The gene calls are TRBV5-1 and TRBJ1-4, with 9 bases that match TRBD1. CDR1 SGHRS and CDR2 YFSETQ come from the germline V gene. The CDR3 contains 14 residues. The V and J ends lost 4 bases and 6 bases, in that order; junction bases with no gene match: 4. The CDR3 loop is CASSVRDRDEKLFF. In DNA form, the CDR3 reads TGCGCCAGCAGCGTCCGGGACAGGGATGAAAAACTGTTTTTT.

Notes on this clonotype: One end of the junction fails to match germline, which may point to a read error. The CDR3 here is CASSSRQDASHEQYF. CDR3 DNA sequence: TGTGCCAGCAGCTCCCGACAGGACGCCTCCCACGAGCAGTACTTC. The chain uses TRBV14 and TRBJ2-4; possibly TRBD1 for D (6 bases). The J call may be wrong; the DNA end is better matched by TRBJ2-7. The germline gives CDR1 SGHDN, CDR2 FVKESK. CDR3 length: 15 residues.

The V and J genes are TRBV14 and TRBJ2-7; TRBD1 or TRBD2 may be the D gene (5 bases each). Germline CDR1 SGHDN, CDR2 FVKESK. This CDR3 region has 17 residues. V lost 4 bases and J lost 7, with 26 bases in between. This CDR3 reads CASSPQVREGRFNEQYF. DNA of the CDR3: TGTGCCAGCAGCCCACAGGTTAGAGAGGGTAGATTCAATGAGCAGTACTTC.

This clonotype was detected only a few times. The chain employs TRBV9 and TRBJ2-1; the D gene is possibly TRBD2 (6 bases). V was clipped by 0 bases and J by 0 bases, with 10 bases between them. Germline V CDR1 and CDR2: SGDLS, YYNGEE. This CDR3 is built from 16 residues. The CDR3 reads CASSVAAGSSYNEQFF. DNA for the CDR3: TGTGCCAGCAGCGTAGCCGCGGGGAGCTCCTACAATGAGCAGTTCTTC.

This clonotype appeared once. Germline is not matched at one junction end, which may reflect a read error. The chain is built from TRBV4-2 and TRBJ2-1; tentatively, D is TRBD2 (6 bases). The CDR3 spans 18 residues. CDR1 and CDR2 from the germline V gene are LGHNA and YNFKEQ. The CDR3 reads CASSQLIGGDSSYNVQFF. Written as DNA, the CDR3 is TGTGCCAGCAGCCAACTAATTGGCGGGGATTCGAGCTACAATGTGCAGTTCTTC.